Listed below are T cell receptor beta chains from one sample, sequenced in a study of cytomegalovirus exposure and HLA in healthy donors. Repertoires were generated with immunoSEQ multiplex PCR, while TCRdb's copy carries only in-frame clones and drops some. The table includes approximately 180,000 clones, more than 60% detected once. The specimen was PBMCs. All receptors come from a human donor in good health. Both conserved end residues are trimmed from each CDR3. The D gene is left open where the match is weak.

d_call	v_call	j_call	cdr3_aa
TRBD1	TRBV6-5	TRBJ2-7	ASRNRGDEQY
NA	TRBV5-4	TRBJ2-7	ASSLAHEQY
NA	TRBV7-2	TRBJ1-5	ASSLGYGSPTNQPQH
NA	TRBV6-5	TRBJ1-4	ASSLAEQIGEKLF
NA	TRBV19	TRBJ1-2	ASSTSPPRENYGYT
TRBD1	TRBV7-6	TRBJ1-1	ASSPGTAMNTEAF
TRBD1	TRBV9	TRBJ1-4	ASSLQGQWDEKLF
NA	TRBV2	TRBJ1-1	ASSPGQWNTEAF
NA	TRBV5-8	TRBJ2-1	ASSLVASPANEQF
NA	TRBV7-9	TRBJ2-1	ASSLVTLGNEQF
NA	TRBV5-1	TRBJ2-2	ASSLAMDKNTGELF
NA	TRBV10-2	TRBJ1-1	ASSEGRVGTEAF
TRBD2	TRBV4-3	TRBJ2-7	ASSHSGAPGEEQY
NA	TRBV7-2	TRBJ1-2	ASSLEPQGPGYGYT
TRBD1	TRBV7-2	TRBJ1-5	ASSSGQGVGSNQPQH
NA	TRBV19	TRBJ2-7	AAGGFGSYEQY
TRBD2	TRBV29-1	TRBJ2-1	SVVSLLAGDLPGAQF
TRBD1	TRBV6-1	TRBJ1-2	ASSERGTGGSLYGYT
TRBD1	TRBV6-1	TRBJ1-6	ASSAGTGSSPLH
TRBD2	TRBV5-4	TRBJ2-2	ASSSPSGGLTGELF
TRBD1	TRBV4-1	TRBJ1-1	ASSRQGSDTEAF
TRBD2	TRBV7-2	TRBJ2-7	ASTVMVAGGPLSFYEQY
NA	TRBV11-2	TRBJ2-7	ASTGGQGRNIEQY
NA	TRBV5-1	TRBJ1-1	ASSEQGLTEAF
TRBD1	TRBV5-1	TRBJ1-6	ASSLQGANSPLH
TRBD1	TRBV7-7	TRBJ2-7	ASSLGTGAEQY
NA	TRBV7-3	NA	ASSLGAGKYEQY
NA	TRBV9	TRBJ1-4	ASSVQGGEKLF
TRBD1	TRBV27	TRBJ2-1	ASSLGTGVVDEQF
TRBD1	TRBV7-2	TRBJ1-6	ASSLDRGNYNSPLH
TRBD1	TRBV27	TRBJ1-6	AIGTGRINSPLH
TRBD2	TRBV7-9	TRBJ2-2	ASSSRWRAGGPRTGELF
NA	TRBV4-1	TRBJ1-3	ASSPSPTVENTIY
TRBD2	TRBV2	TRBJ2-1	ASSGTSGKSYNEQF
TRBD2	TRBV7-3	TRBJ2-7	ASSQIAGASYEQY
NA	TRBV4-3	TRBJ1-2	ASSQERGSVYGYT
TRBD1	TRBV11-2	TRBJ1-2	ASSLSGDRGLYGYT
NA	TRBV7-9	TRBJ2-1	ASSLKGNRGEQF
TRBD2	TRBV2	TRBJ2-2	ASSGLAGGYTGELF
NA	TRBV6-5	TRBJ1-2	ASSAQDGYT
TRBD2	TRBV4-2	TRBJ2-3	ASSPSLAGGTTDTQY
NA	TRBV9	TRBJ2-7	ASSVDPRSPYEQY
NA	TRBV5-1	TRBJ2-7	ASRSPGHIYEQY
TRBD2	TRBV7-2	TRBJ2-1	ASSLGLAEINEQF
TRBD1	TRBV9	TRBJ2-1	ASSPYGTGGNEQF
NA	TRBV6-1	TRBJ1-1	ASSERSEAGAF
TRBD1	TRBV9	TRBJ1-5	ASSSRDRGPEGNQPQH
NA	TRBV19	TRBJ1-6	ATGGSNSPLH
NA	TRBV19	TRBJ1-5	ASSSSSSAPQH
NA	TRBV19	TRBJ2-7	ASSIQGPPYEQY
NA	TRBV5-4	TRBJ1-1	ASSFSTGNTEAF